Presented here are 32 T cell receptor beta chains from one specimen sequenced in a study of vaccination and CD4 T cells after COVID-19. Which antigens these TCRs recognize remains unknown. The treatment here: roughly ten-day PBMC culture with coronavirus spike peptide pools or control peptides (ViraFEST assay). Oncomine TCR Beta short-read sequencing was applied to DNA from cultured CD4+ T cells. A single record per CDR3 protein comes from TCRdb applying MiXCR to the PCR reads. The repertoire consists of over 10,000 distinct CDR3 sequences, with 45% to 65% occurring once and the leading ten covering over 9.5%. Input material: CD4+ T cells from blood, cultured in vitro. All receptors come from a human donor who had recovered from COVID-19.

This clonotype has only a few counts. This chain links TRBV30 with TRBJ2-5; D is unclear. There are 11 residues in the CDR3. CDR1 is GTSNPN, CDR2 SVGIG, per germline (reference sequence). The ends were cut back, 0 bases at V and 5 bases at J, with 4 bases in the middle. The CDR3 region is CAWSVQETQYF. The CDR3 DNA sequence: TGTGCCTGGAGTGTACAGGAGACCCAGTACTTC.

This clonotype is categorized as medium-sized (0.01 to 0.1%). This chain connects TRBV18 to TRBJ2-3, with 11 bases matching TRBD1. CDR3 length: 14 residues. After removal of 3 bases from V and 7 bases from J, the junction contained 3 bases not matched to a gene. The germline gives CDR1 KGHSH, CDR2 LQKENI. As DNA, the CDR3 is TGTGCCAGCTCACCCGGACAGGGGGCAAATACGCAGTATTTT. Its translation: CASSPGQGANTQYF.

This clonotype was detected only a few times. The chain employs TRBV19 and TRBJ2-5; maybe TRBD1 (6 bases). V was shortened by 9 bases and J by 2 bases, with 13 bases between the two germline ends. The CDR3 contains 13 residues. Germline V CDR1 and CDR2: LNHDA, SQIVND (reference sequence). CDR3 sequence reads: CASKPGHQETQYF. CDR3 nucleotide sequence: TGTGCCAGCAAGCCGGGACATCAAGAGACCCAGTACTTC.

This clonotype has just a few counts. V gene TRBV10-1 combines with J gene TRBJ1-2; 9 bases fit TRBD1. With 11 bases clipped from V and 4 bases from J, the junction kept 23 bases outside the gene matches. The CDR3 loop spans 18 amino acids. The V gene's germline CDR1 is WNHNN and CDR2 SYGVQD (reference sequence). The CDR3 protein is CAAGRSMGQGLVSYGYTF. CDR3 in DNA: TGCGCCGCAGGCCGCTCGATGGGACAGGGACTCGTTAGCTATGGCTACACCTTC.

J is TRBJ2-7 and V is TRBV6-1; the match to TRBD1 covers 8 bases. Per germline, CDR1 MNHNS and CDR2 SASEGT. The V and J ends lost 6 bases and 3 bases, in that order; junction bases with no gene match: 7. This CDR3 comprises 14 residues. CDR3 in amino acids: CASRDRTGIYEQYF. In DNA form, the CDR3 reads TGTGCCAGCAGGGACAGGACAGGGATCTACGAGCAGTACTTC.

The chain is built from TRBV9 and TRBJ2-1; no clear D gene. This CDR3 has 13 amino acids. V was trimmed by 3 bases and J by 2 bases, leaving 6 bases between them. The germline V gene encodes CDR1 SGDLS and CDR2 YYNGEE. In DNA, the CDR3 is TGTGCCAGCAGCGCTACCCCCTACAATGAGCAGTTCTTC. It is translated as CASSATPYNEQFF.

This clonotype has just a few counts. The chain couples TRBV6-2 or TRBV6-3 to TRBJ1-1, with a tentative D call TRBD1 (6 bases). The CDR3 covers 16 residues. Trimming cost V 3 bases and J 2 bases, with 16 bases left between them. The V gene's germline CDR1 is MNHEY and CDR2 SVGEGT. CDR3 residues: CASSYDSKGVNTEAFF. CDR3 DNA sequence: TGTGCCAGCAGTTATGATAGTAAGGGGGTAAACACTGAAGCTTTCTTT.

V usage is TRBV11-2 and J usage is TRBJ2-7; the D is unclear. Looked up from germline, CDR1 is SGHAT and CDR2 is FQNNGV. V was pared by 1 base and J by 4 bases, with 11 bases between. This CDR3 has 14 residues. Here the CDR3 reads CASSLGSRRYEQYF. CDR3 nucleotide sequence: TGTGCCAGCAGCTTAGGAAGTCGGCGATACGAGCAGTACTTC.

The J gene is TRBJ1-1, the V gene TRBV19; D is unclear. Per the germline V gene, CDR1 is LNHDA and CDR2 is SQIVND (reference sequence). The CDR3 is made up of 14 amino acids. V was trimmed by 5 bases and J by 1 base, leaving 11 bases between them. The CDR3 sequence: CASSVVWRNTEAFF. The CDR3 DNA sequence: TGTGCCAGTAGTGTAGTTTGGCGGAACACTGAAGCTTTCTTT.

A remark on this clonotype: A read error may account for a junction end that differs from germline. The chain joins TRBV6-1 to TRBJ2-2, with D unresolved. The CDR3 runs to 11 residues. Germline loops: CDR1 MNHNS, CDR2 SASEGT. The CDR3 nucleotides read TGTGTCAGCAACCTGTCCGGGGAGCTGTTTTTT. This gives the protein CVSNLSGELFF.

The V call is TRBV6-2 or TRBV6-3, the J call TRBJ2-2; no clear D. The V end lost 3 bases, the J end lost 5 bases, and 13 bases lay between the germline ends. The V gene's germline CDR1 is MNHEY and CDR2 SVGEGT. The CDR3 loop spans 15 amino acids. For the CDR3, the DNA is TGTGCCAGCAGTTATGGGAAGACTGAAACCGGGGAGCTGTTTTTT. Protein: CASSYGKTETGELFF.

This clonotype was seen only a few times. CDR3 nucleotide sequence: TGTGCCAGCAACCCCCACTCTCTCTCCTACGAGCAGTACTTC. Protein product: CASNPHSLSYEQYF. The rearrangement uses TRBV28 and TRBJ2-7; D gene unclear. CDR3 length equals 14 residues. Trimming stripped 7 bases from V and 0 bases from J, with 13 bases between. The germline CDR1 and CDR2 sequences are MDHEN and SYDVKM. The full variable domain, its missing parts supplied by reference TRBV28 and TRBJ2-7, is DVKVTQSSRYLVKRTGEKVFLECVQDMDHENMFWYRQDPGLGLRLIYFSYDVKMKEKGDIPEGYSVSREKKERFSLILESASTNQTSMYLCASNPHSLSYEQYFGPGTRLTVT.

This clonotype rates as medium-sized (0.01 to 0.1%). This chain links TRBV20-1 with TRBJ1-5; D is perhaps TRBD1 (6 bases). Germline V CDR1 and CDR2: DFQATT, SNEGSKA (reference sequence). The length of the CDR3 is 15 residues. Trimming pared 0 bases from V and 6 bases from J, leaving 15 bases between. For the CDR3, the DNA is TGCAGTGCTAGAGAGGGGGGGGGCGAGGGTCAGCCCCAGCATTTT. Translating gives CSAREGGGEGQPQHF.

This sequence joins TRBV14 and TRBJ1-2; D is unresolved. With 0 bases removed from V and 2 bases from J, the gap between germline ends came to 13 bases. The CDR3 is 16 residues long. Looked up from germline, CDR1 is SGHDN and CDR2 is FVKESK. The CDR3 reads CASSQDPASWNYGYTF. The CDR3 nucleotides are TGTGCCAGCAGCCAAGATCCGGCCTCATGGAACTATGGCTACACCTTC.

V gene TRBV6-5 combines with J gene TRBJ1-6; tentative D call: TRBD1 (5 bases). The CDR3 spans 15 residues. CDR1 and CDR2 from the germline V gene are MNHEY and SVGAGI. The ends were cut back, 0 bases at V and 13 bases at J, with 16 bases in the middle. The CDR3 protein is CASSYSGAHASPLHF. CDR3 bases: TGTGCCAGCAGTTACTCAGGGGCACATGCGTCTCCCCTCCACTTT.

The V call is TRBV6-1, the J call TRBJ2-4; TRBD1 agrees at 7 bases. The CDR3 contains 13 residues. CDR1 and CDR2 from the germline V gene are MNHNS and SASEGT. The V and J ends lost 8 bases and 8 bases, in that order; junction bases with no gene match: 9. CDR3 DNA: TGTGCCAGCCGACCGACAGGGATAGACATTCAGTACTTC. This codes for CASRPTGIDIQYF.

This chain connects TRBV6-2 or TRBV6-3 to TRBJ2-7; a possible D gene is TRBD2 (6 bases). The CDR3 covers 13 residues. Germline V gene sequence: CDR1 MNHEY, CDR2 SVGEGT. V gave up 6 bases and J gave up 5 bases, with 14 bases separating them. The CDR3 spells CASSPRWEDEQYF. The CDR3 DNA is TGTGCCAGCAGCCCCCGATGGGAGGACGAGCAGTACTTC.

The chain employs TRBV18 and TRBJ2-5, with 9 positions matching TRBD2. This CDR3 region has 16 residues. Germline CDR1 reads KGHSH; CDR2 reads LQKENI. V lost 1 base, J lost 11 bases, and 14 bases stayed unmatched. The CDR3 bases are TGTGCCAGCTCACCACTGAAACCGGGACTAGCCGAACCTCAGTACTTC. Protein sequence: CASSPLKPGLAEPQYF.

The chain uses TRBV7-3 and TRBJ1-5; D not resolved. Germline V lookup: CDR1 SGHTA, CDR2 FQGTGA. Trimming cost V 5 bases and J 7 bases, with 12 bases left between them. The CDR3 is 13 amino acids. The CDR3 loop reads CASSLAHGQPQHF. In DNA, the CDR3 is TGTGCCAGCAGCCTGGCACACGGGCAGCCCCAGCATTTT.

The chain joins TRBV6-4 to TRBJ2-1; weak D call: TRBD2 (5 bases). Germline CDR1 reads MRHNA; CDR2 reads SNTAGT. Trimming took off 0 bases at V and 0 bases at J, with 6 bases between the two ends. This CDR3 has 15 amino acids. The CDR3 bases are TGTGCCAGCAGTGACTCGGCGGGCTCCTACAATGAGCAGTTCTTC. Amino acid sequence: CASSDSAGSYNEQFF.

This chain connects TRBV10-1 to TRBJ2-2, with 8 bases identical to TRBD1. The CDR3 has 15 amino acids. V trimming: 2 bases; J trimming: 5 bases; junction bases outside the gene matches: 4. The V gene's germline CDR1 is WNHNN and CDR2 SYGVQD (reference sequence). In nucleotides, the CDR3 is TGCGCCAGCAGTGAGACCAGGGGGCGGACCGGGGAGCTGTTTTTT. Translation gives CASSETRGRTGELFF.

This rearrangement joins TRBV2 to TRBJ2-1; no definite D call. Looked up from germline, CDR1 is SNHLY and CDR2 is FYNNEI. V gave up 5 bases and J gave up 8 bases, with 4 bases separating them. The CDR3 is 10 residues long. The CDR3 sequence is CASSLHEQFF. The CDR3 region has the DNA TGTGCCAGCAGTCTCCATGAGCAGTTCTTC.

V and J are TRBV7-9 and TRBJ1-1; D is unresolved. The germline V gene has CDR1 SEHNR and CDR2 FQNEAQ (reference sequence). CDR3 size: 13 residues. V was pared by 5 bases and J by 7 bases, with 14 bases between. The CDR3 loop is CASSPGPVSEAFF. Here the CDR3 DNA reads TGTGCCAGCAGCCCCGGCCCCGTCAGTGAAGCTTTCTTT.

This clonotype appeared a single time. The CDR3 here is CAWRALTALHNEQFF. For the CDR3, the DNA is TGTGCCTGGAGAGCTTTGACGGCGCTTCACAATGAGCAGTTCTTC. This rearrangement joins TRBV30 to TRBJ2-1, with unresolved D. This CDR3 region has 15 residues. Germline V gene lookup returns CDR1 GTSNPN and CDR2 SVGIG (reference sequence). Trimming shortened V by 3 bases and J by 5 bases, and 17 bases separated the two germline ends.

The chain carries TRBV6-1 and TRBJ1-5; 8 nucleotides agree with TRBD1. From germline, CDR1 is MNHNS and CDR2 SASEGT. The length of the CDR3 is 16 residues. The trim removed 3 bases at V and 7 bases at J, leaving 11 bases unmatched. The CDR3, as DNA: TGTGCCAGCAGTGACCATGTCGGACAGGGTGTCCAGCCCCAGCATTTT. Protein: CASSDHVGQGVQPQHF.

This chain's CDR3 is CASSLAWDRGSGTQYF. CDR3 DNA sequence: TGTGCCAGCAGCTTAGCGTGGGACAGGGGATCGGGTACGCAGTATTTT. The chain links TRBV7-9 to TRBJ2-3; TRBD1 matches at 10 bases. The J segment lost 8 bases and the V segment lost 0 bases, leaving 8 bases of the junction unmatched. The CDR3 has 16 amino acids. Germline V gives CDR1 SEHNR, CDR2 FQNEAQ (reference sequence).

J is TRBJ1-2 and V is TRBV7-9; D is uncertain. The length of the CDR3 is 13 residues. Trimming shortened V by 3 bases and J by 6 bases, and 11 bases separated the two germline ends. Germline V CDR1 and CDR2: SEHNR, FQNEAQ (reference sequence). CDR3 loop: CASSLVGDHGYTF. DNA for the CDR3: TGTGCCAGCAGCTTGGTCGGAGACCATGGCTACACCTTC.

The V and J genes are TRBV7-2 and TRBJ2-5; a weak D match, TRBD2 (5 bases). Germline V gives CDR1 SGHTA, CDR2 FQGNSA. V lost 5 bases and J 1 base, leaving 14 bases between the germline ends. This CDR3 contains 15 residues. DNA for the CDR3: TGTGCCAGCAGCCGCTCACCGGGATCCCAAGAGACCCAGTACTTC. It encodes CASSRSPGSQETQYF.

This rearrangement joins TRBV6-2 or TRBV6-3 to TRBJ2-3, with D maybe TRBD2 (7 bases). CDR1 is MNHEY, CDR2 SVGEGT, per germline. V shed 6 bases and J shed 2 bases, with 12 bases lying between them. The CDR3 consists of 14 residues. The CDR3 region is CASRGGGDTDTQYF. CDR3 in DNA: TGTGCCAGCAGAGGGGGGGGGGACACAGATACGCAGTATTTT.

Note on this clonotype: The germline gene is not matched at one end of the junction; a read error may be the cause. The V gene is TRBV7-2, the J gene TRBJ1-2; maybe TRBD1 (6 bases). The CDR3 contains 16 residues. The germline CDR1 and CDR2 sequences are SGHTA and FQGNSA. In nucleotides, the CDR3 is TGTGCCAGCAGCTTAGGGCGCGTCAGGGGTAACCATGGCTACACCTTC. Amino acids: CASSLGRVRGNHGYTF. The whole variable domain, remainder taken from reference TRBV7-2 and TRBJ1-2, is GAGVSQSPSNKVTEKGKDVELRCDPISGHTALYWYRQSLGQGLEFLIYFQGNSAPDKSGLPSDRFSAERTGGSVSTLTIQRTQQEDSAVYLCASSLGRVRGNHGYTFGSGTRLTVV.

The chain employs TRBV11-3 and TRBJ2-4; either TRBD1 or TRBD2 may supply D (5 bases each). Looked up from germline, CDR1 is SGHNT and CDR2 is YENEEA. This CDR3 comprises 13 residues. V was pared by 3 bases and J by 10 bases, with 13 bases between. DNA of the CDR3: TGTGCCAGCAGCTTGGGGCCCGGCGGGATTCAGTACTTC. This sequence encodes CASSLGPGGIQYF.

V is TRBV20-1 and J is TRBJ2-1, with 7 bases fitting TRBD2. CDR1 DFQATT and CDR2 SNEGSKA come from the germline V gene (reference sequence). The CDR3 contains 15 residues. J gave up 4 bases and V 1 base, and 7 bases lay outside the gene matches. The chain's CDR3 is CSARASSGGYNEQFF. For the CDR3, the DNA is TGCAGTGCTAGAGCCTCTAGCGGAGGATACAATGAGCAGTTCTTC.